The clone carrying this T cell receptor (beta chain) was detected only once. Its antigen is not known. This sample is part of a study of shared clonotypes between healthy human individuals. The germline CDR1 and CDR2 sequences are MNHEY and SMNVEV (reference sequence). This CDR3 region has 16 residues. V lost 6 bases, J lost 8 bases, and 11 bases stayed unmatched. The protocol was immunoSEQ multiplex PCR, while the TCRdb copy is restricted to in-frame clones and leaves out a portion. This table has around 1,900,000 clones, just over 90% appearing once. Study-wide results and caveats: Rarefaction showed sorted-subset sequencing was incomplete despite large depth. Across a handful of donors, naive CD4 shared around 5.3%, naive CD8 approximately 3.5%, memory CD4 less than 2.5%, memory CD8 0.35% to 0.5%.

The naive CD8 subset, CD45RO-negative cells positively selected for CCR7, excluded terminally differentiated effector memory CD45RA+ cells. All of the donors resided in Nashville, Tennessee, and each was a Caucasian adult. The sample comprised naive CD8+ T cells from PBMCs. This clonotype originated in a man aged 18 to 29 in good health. Some clones in this sample may be carry-over from other donors' samples. The chain is built from TRBV27 and TRBJ2-1, with 12 bases matching TRBD2. CDR3: CASSPIGLAGRDEQFF. CDR3 coding DNA: TGTGCCAGCAGCCCGATCGGACTAGCGGGAAGGGATGAGCAGTTCTTC.